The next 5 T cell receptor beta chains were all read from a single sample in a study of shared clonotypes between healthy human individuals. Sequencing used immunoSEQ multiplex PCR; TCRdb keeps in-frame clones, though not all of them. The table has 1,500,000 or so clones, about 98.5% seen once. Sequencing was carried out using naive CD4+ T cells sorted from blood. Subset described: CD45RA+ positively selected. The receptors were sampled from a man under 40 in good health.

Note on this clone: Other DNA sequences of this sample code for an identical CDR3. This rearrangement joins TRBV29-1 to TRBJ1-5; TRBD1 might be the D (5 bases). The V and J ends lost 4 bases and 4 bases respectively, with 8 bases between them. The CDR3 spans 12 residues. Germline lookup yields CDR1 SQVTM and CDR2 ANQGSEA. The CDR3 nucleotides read TGCAGCGTTGCAGGGAGAAATCAGCCCCAGCATTTT. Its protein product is CSVAGRNQPQHF.

In nucleotides, the CDR3 is TGTGCCAGCTCACGACTAGCGGGAGGACCCACAGATACGCAGTATTTT. Translated: CASSRLAGGPTDTQYF. The J gene is TRBJ2-3, the V gene TRBV18; 13 bases line up with TRBD2. Germline V lookup: CDR1 KGHSH, CDR2 LQKENI. The V gene end was trimmed by 4 bases and the J gene end by 2 bases; junction bases not matched to a gene: 3. The CDR3 has 16 amino acids.

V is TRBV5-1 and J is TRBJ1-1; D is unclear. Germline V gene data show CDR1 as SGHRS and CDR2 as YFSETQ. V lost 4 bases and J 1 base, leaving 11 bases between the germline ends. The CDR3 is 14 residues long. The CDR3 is CASSPLGWNTEAFF. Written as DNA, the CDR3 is TGCGCCAGCAGCCCACTGGGGTGGAACACTGAAGCTTTCTTT.

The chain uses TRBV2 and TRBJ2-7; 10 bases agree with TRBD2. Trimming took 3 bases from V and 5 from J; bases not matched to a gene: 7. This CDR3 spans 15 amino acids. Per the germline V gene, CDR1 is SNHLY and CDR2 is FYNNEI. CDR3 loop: CASSEDSGRFHEQYF. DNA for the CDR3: TGTGCCAGCAGTGAGGATAGCGGGAGGTTCCACGAGCAGTACTTC.

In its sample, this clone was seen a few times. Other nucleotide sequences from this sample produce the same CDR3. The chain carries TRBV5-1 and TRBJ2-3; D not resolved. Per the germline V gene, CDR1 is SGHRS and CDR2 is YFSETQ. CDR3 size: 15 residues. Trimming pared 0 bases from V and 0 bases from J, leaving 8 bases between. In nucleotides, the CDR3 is TGCGCCAGCAGCTTGGAGGCAGCTAGCACAGATACGCAGTATTTT. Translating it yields CASSLEAASTDTQYF.